This entry concerns a single T cell receptor (beta chain). As yet, its antigen is unknown. This sample is drawn from a study of T cell responses to AZD1222 COVID-19 vaccine. Assay: immunoSEQ multiplex PCR; the TCRdb copy retains only in-frame clones and omits some. This sample yields 140,000 to 150,000 clones, of which about 93% are seen a single time; over 8% belongs to the top ten. The CDR3 totals 13 residues. V was shortened by 5 bases and J by 2 bases, with 7 bases between the two germline ends. Looked up from germline, CDR1 is SGHNT and CDR2 is YYREEE (reference sequence). Study results and caveats: The study identified only five or six AZD1222 recipients as seropositive at baseline.

This clonotype originated in an adult in good health. This chain connects TRBV5-4 to TRBJ2-2, with D hard to call. Material: peripheral blood, obtained on day 0 of AZD1222 vaccination. The CDR3 sequence: CASSSSNTGELFF. The CDR3 DNA is TGTGCCAGCAGTTCATCCAACACCGGGGAGCTGTTTTTT.